This T cell receptor (beta chain) was sequenced for a study of T cell responses to AZD1222 COVID-19 vaccine. Details on this clone: Antigen unknown.

TCRdb's copy holds only in-frame clones and misses some; the assay was immunoSEQ multiplex PCR. This table has more than 95,000 clones, less than 95% appearing once. Study-wide results and limits: Spike-specific TCRs gained breadth and depth after people received two AZD1222 doses.

Germline V lookup: CDR1 SGHAT, CDR2 FQNNGV. The V end lost 2 bases, the J end lost 5 bases, and 15 bases lay between the germline ends. The CDR3 is made up of 15 amino acids. Specimen: peripheral blood, collected on day 0 of AZD1222 vaccination. The chain combines TRBV11-2 with TRBJ2-5; D is uncertain. The clonotype originates from an adult in good health. The CDR3 region is CASSLLVTPGETQYF. CDR3 coding DNA: TGTGCCAGCAGCTTATTGGTGACCCCCGGGGAGACCCAGTACTTC.